This paragraph reports one T cell receptor (beta chain). V lost 2 bases, J lost 8 bases, and 9 bases stayed unmatched. The CDR3 totals 15 residues. CDR1 and CDR2 (germline): MNHNS, SASEGT. These data originate in a study of blood T cell repertoires in COVID-19. About the study: T cells, B-cell-depleted T cells, or PBMCs provided the cDNA or gDNA that served as material.

TCRdb's table, derived via immunoSEQ multiplex PCR, lists solely in-frame clones and lacks some. The sample lists more than 140,000 clones, roughly 84% occurring once. This clonotype was obtained from a woman aged 55-70 years with acute or convalescent COVID-19. V usage is TRBV6-1 and J usage is TRBJ1-2, with 9 bases matching TRBD1. Sequenced sample: peripheral blood. The chain's CDR3 is CASSELRTGVRGYTF. In nucleotides, the CDR3 is TGTGCCAGCAGTGAACTTCGGACAGGGGTTCGGGGCTACACCTTC.